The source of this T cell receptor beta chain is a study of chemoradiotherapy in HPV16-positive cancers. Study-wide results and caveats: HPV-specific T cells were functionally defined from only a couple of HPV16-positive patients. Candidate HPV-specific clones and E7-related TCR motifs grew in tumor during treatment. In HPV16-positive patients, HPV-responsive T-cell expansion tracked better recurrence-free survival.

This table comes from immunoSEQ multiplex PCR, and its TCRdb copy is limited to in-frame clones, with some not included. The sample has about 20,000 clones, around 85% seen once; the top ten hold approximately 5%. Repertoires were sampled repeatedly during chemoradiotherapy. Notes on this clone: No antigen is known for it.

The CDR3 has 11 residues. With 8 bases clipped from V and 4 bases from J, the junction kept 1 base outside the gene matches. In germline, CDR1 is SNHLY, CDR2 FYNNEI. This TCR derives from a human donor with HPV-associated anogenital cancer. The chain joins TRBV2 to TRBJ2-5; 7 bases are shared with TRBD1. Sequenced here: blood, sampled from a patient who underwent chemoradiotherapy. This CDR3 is CASRQGETQYF. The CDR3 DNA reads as TGTGCCAGCCGACAGGGAGAGACCCAGTACTTC.